A single sample is the source of the 2 T cell receptor beta chains below, sequenced in a study of T cell repertoires in cytomegalovirus infection. For these receptors, no antigen is known. MiXCR was run by TCRdb on the reads, yielding one entry per CDR3 protein. Among around 800,000 distinct CDR3 sequences listed, over 25% were seen once. Sequencing was performed on cultured CD8+ T cells from PBMCs, taken from culture after CMV antigen stimulation. These receptors were obtained from a human donor in good health (CMV status not recorded). Some clones in this sample may be carry-over from other donors' samples.

This chain links TRBV4-1 with TRBJ2-1, with D possibly matching TRBD2 (6 bases). From germline, CDR1 is MGHRA and CDR2 YSYEKL. This CDR3 has 16 amino acids. Trimming removed 4 bases from V and 4 bases from J, with 17 bases in between. The CDR3 loop is CASSPPNGLAYNEQFF. The DNA of the CDR3 is TGCGCCAGCAGCCCGCCCAACGGGCTAGCGTACAATGAGCAGTTCTTC.

The chain recombines TRBV4-1 with TRBJ2-5, with 7 bases identical to TRBD1. The CDR3 runs 14 residues. Germline CDR1 reads MGHRA; CDR2 reads YSYEKL. V trimming: 2 bases; J trimming: 6 bases; junction bases outside the gene matches: 6. This CDR3 is CASSQSQGEKTQYF. DNA for the CDR3: TGCGCCAGCAGCCAATCGCAGGGGGAAAAGACCCAGTACTTC.